This TCR beta chain originates from a study of OX40 agonist ivuxolimab in advanced cancers. Study at large: Patients were dosed with the agonistic anti-OX40 (CD134) antibody ivuxolimab. Three patients had partial responses: one hepatocellular carcinoma, two cutaneous melanoma. General study points: The study observed clonal expansion of CD4+ and CD8+ blood T cells by week 6 at 0.1 to 3.0 mg/kg.

Of note for this clone: The antigen remains undetermined. Mismatch with germline at one junction end may stem from a read error.

Germline V gene sequence: CDR1 MGHRA, CDR2 YSYEKL. The CDR3 runs to 13 residues. Sequencing used immunoSEQ multiplex PCR; TCRdb keeps in-frame clones, though not all of them. Of about 49,000 clones in the sample, around 85% were seen once. This receptor was identified in an adult with an advanced solid tumor such as melanoma, head and neck, liver or kidney cancer. Specimen: CD4+ or CD8+ T cells sorted from blood, collected in a trial of the OX40 agonist ivuxolimab. This chain uses TRBV4-1 with TRBJ2-7; D is unclear. The CDR3 sequence: CASSQVFSFEQYF. The CDR3 DNA is TGCGCCAGCAGCCAAGTTTTTTCCTTCGAGCAGTACTTC.